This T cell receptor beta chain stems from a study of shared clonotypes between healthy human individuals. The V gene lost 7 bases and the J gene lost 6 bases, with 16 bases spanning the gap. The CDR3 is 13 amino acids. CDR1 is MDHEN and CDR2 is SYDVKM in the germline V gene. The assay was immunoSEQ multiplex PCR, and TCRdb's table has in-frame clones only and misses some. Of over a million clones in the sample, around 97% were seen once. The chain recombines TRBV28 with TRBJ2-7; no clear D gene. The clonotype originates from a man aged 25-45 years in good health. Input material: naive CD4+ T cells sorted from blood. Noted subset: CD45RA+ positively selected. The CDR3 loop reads CASKPRFGFEQYF. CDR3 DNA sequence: TGTGCCAGCAAACCTAGGTTTGGATTCGAGCAGTACTTC. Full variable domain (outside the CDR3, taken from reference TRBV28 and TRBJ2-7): DVKVTQSSRYLVKRTGEKVFLECVQDMDHENMFWYRQDPGLGLRLIYFSYDVKMKEKGDIPEGYSVSREKKERFSLILESASTNQTSMYLCASKPRFGFEQYFGPGTRLTVT.